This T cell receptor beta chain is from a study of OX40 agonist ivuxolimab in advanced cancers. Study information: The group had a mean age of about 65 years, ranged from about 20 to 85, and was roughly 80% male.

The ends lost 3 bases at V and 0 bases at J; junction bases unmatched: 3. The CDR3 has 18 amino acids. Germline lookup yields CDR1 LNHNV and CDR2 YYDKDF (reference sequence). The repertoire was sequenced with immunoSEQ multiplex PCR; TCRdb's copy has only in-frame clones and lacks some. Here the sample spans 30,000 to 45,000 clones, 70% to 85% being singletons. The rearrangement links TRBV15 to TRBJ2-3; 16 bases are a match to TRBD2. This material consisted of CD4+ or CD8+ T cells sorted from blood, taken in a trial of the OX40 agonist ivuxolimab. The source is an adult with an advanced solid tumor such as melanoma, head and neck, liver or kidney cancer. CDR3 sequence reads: CATSSEGLAGGSTDTQYF. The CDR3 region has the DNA TGTGCCACCAGCAGTGAGGGACTAGCGGGAGGGAGCACAGATACGCAGTATTTT.